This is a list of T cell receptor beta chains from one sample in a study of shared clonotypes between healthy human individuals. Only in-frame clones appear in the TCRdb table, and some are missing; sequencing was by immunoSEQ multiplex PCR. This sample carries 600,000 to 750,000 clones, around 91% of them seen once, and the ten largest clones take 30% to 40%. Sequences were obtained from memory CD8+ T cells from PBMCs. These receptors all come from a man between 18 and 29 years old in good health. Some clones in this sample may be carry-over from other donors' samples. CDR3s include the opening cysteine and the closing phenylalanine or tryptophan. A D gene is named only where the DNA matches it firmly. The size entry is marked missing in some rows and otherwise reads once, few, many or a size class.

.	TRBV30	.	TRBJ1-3	TGTGCCTGGAGTCCGACCGTGACCGAAGATGGGAACACCATATATTTT	CAWSPTVTEDGNTIYF
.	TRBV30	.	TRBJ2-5	TGTGCCTGGAGCCTCCTCCCGGTTGAGACCCAGTACTTC	CAWSLLPVETQYF
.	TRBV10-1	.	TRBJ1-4	TGCGCCAGCAGTGAGCCAACCAGGGGACGGGGCGAAAAACTGTTTTTT	CASSEPTRGRGEKLFF
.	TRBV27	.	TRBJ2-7	TGTGCCAGCAGTTTCAGTAGGTACTCCTACGAGCAGTACTTC	CASSFSRYSYEQYF
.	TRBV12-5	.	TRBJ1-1	TGTGCTAGTGGTTTGGGGGGCACTGAAGCTTTCTTT	CASGLGGTEAFF
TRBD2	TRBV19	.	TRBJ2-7	TGTGCCAGTAGTCTAAGGGGGGGACTAGCGGGAGCCTCCTACGAGCAGTACTTC	CASSLRGGLAGASYEQYF
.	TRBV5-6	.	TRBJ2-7	TGTGCCAGCAGCTCAGAAGGGGAAGTTGAGAACGAGCAGTACTTC	CASSSEGEVENEQYF
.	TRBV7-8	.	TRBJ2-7	TGTGCCAGCAGCCCACGGGGGAGTTCCGTCGAGCAGTACTTC	CASSPRGSSVEQYF
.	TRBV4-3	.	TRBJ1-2	TGCGCCAGCAGCCAAGATCGGGGGTCTTGGGGCTACACCTTC	CASSQDRGSWGYTF
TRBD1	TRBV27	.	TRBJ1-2	TGTGCCAGCAGTTTAAGGGGGACAGGAAGCAACTATGGCTACACCTTC	CASSLRGTGSNYGYTF
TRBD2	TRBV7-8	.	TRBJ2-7	TGTGCCAGCAGCTTTACCCCGGGACTAGTGTACGAGCAGTACTTC	CASSFTPGLVYEQYF
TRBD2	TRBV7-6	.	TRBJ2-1	TGTGCCAGCAGCTTCAGACTAGCGGGGAAGGGAGTTGGCTACAATGGGCAGTTCTTC	CASSFRLAGKGVGYNGQFF
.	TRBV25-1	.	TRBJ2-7	TGTGCCAGCAGTGGCCAGGGACAACTCTACGAGCAGTACTTC	CASSGQGQLYEQYF
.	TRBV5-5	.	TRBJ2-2	TGTGCCAGCAGCTCCAACACCGGGGAGCTGTTTTTT	CASSSNTGELFF
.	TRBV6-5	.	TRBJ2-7	TGTGCCAGCAGTTCCTACTCGCAGCACGAGCAGTACTTC	CASSSYSQHEQYF
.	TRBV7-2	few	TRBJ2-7	TGTGCCAGCAGCTCATTACACAATTCCTACGAGCAGTACTTC	CASSSLHNSYEQYF
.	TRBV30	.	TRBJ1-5	TGTGCCTGGAGTCCTACCAGAATCGATCAGCCCCAGCATTTT	CAWSPTRIDQPQHF
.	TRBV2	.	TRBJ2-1	.	CASTPRFAGGSQGFF
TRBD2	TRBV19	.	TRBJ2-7	TGTGCCAGTAGTCCCGGGACTAGCGGGTATTACGAGCAGTACTTC	CASSPGTSGYYEQYF
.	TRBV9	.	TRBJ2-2	TGTGCCAGCAGCGGGGAGGACGGAACGAACACCGGGGAGCTGTTTTTT	CASSGEDGTNTGELFF
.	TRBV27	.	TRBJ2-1	TGTGCCAGCAGTTTAATGAGCGGATTCTACAATGAGCAGTTCTTC	CASSLMSGFYNEQFF
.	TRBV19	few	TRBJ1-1	TGTGCCAGTTGGGAGCTGAACACTGAAGCTTTCTTT	CASWELNTEAFF
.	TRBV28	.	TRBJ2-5	TGTGCCAGCAGTTTATGGCCCGGGTCCCAAGAGACCCAGTACTTC	CASSLWPGSQETQYF
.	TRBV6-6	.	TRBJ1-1	TGTGCCAGTTTGACGGGTTATGACACTGAAGCTTTCTTT	CASLTGYDTEAFF
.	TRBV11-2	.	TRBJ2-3	TGTGCCAGCAGCTTCGGGGAAGATACGCAGTATTTT	CASSFGEDTQYF
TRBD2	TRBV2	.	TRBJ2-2	TGTGCCAGCCTAGAGGGACTAGCGGGCATGTACGGGGAGCTGTTTTTT	CASLEGLAGMYGELFF
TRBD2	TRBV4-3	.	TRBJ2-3	TGCGCCAGCAGCCAAGATGTGATAGCGGGAGAGGAGGTCACAGATACGCAGTATTTT	CASSQDVIAGEEVTDTQYF
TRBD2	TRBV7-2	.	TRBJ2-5	TGTGCCAGCAGCTTATACAACGGGAGGGCTTTGGGAGAGACCCAGTACTTC	CASSLYNGRALGETQYF
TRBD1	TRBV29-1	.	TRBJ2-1	TGCAGCGTGGAACGGGACAGTTTCTACAATGAGCAGTTCTTC	CSVERDSFYNEQFF
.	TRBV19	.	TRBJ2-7	TGTGCCAGTAGTATCGGTACCTACGAGCAGTACTTC	CASSIGTYEQYF
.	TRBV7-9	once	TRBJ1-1	TGTGCCAGCAGCTTAAGTTTTGACCCGGAGGCTTTCTTT	CASSLSFDPEAFF
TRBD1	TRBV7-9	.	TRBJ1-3	TGTGCCAGCCGGGACAGGGATGGTGGAAACACCATATATTTT	CASRDRDGGNTIYF
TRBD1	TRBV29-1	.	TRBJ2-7	TGCAGCGTTGAACGAGGACAGGGAGGCGAGCAGTACTTC	CSVERGQGGEQYF
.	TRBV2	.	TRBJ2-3	TGTGCCTCTTACCAGCTCGTCGACACAGATACGCAGTATTTT	CASYQLVDTDTQYF
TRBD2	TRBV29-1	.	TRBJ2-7	TGCAGCGTTCTCGCCCCTAGCGGGAGGTCCCGCTACGAGCAGTACTTC	CSVLAPSGRSRYEQYF
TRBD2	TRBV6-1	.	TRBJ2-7	TGTGCCAGCAGATCGGGACTAGGGCCCTACGAGCAGTACTTC	CASRSGLGPYEQYF
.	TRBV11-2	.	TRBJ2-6	TGTGCCAGCAGCTTCCCGCAGGGATCTAGCTCTGGGGCCAACGTCCTGACTTTC	CASSFPQGSSSGANVLTF
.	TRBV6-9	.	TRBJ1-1	TGTGCCAGCAGTACAGGATTTGAAGCTTTCTTT	CASSTGFEAFF
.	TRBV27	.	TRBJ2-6	TGTGCCAGCAGTTTAGTTGGAGGGGCCTCTGGGGCCAACGTCCTGACTTTC	CASSLVGGASGANVLTF
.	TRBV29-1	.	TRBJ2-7	TGCAGCGTTGCTTGGGGTCCGCGTAGCGAGCAGTACTTC	CSVAWGPRSEQYF
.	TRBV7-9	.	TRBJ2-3	TGTGCCAGCAGCTTAGGCCCCCACGTGAGCACAGATACGCAGTATTTT	CASSLGPHVSTDTQYF
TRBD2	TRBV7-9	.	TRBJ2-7	TGTGCCAGCAGCTTAAATAGCGGGAGTTCGTACGAGCAGTACTTC	CASSLNSGSSYEQYF
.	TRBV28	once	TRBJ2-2	TGTGCCAGCAGTTCCGGATACCAAGGGGCAGAACCCCAAACCGGGGAGCTGTTTTTT	CASSSGYQGAEPQTGELFF
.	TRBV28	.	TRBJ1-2	TGTGCCAGCAGTTACGGGGGTTCTAACTATGGCTACACCTTC	CASSYGGSNYGYTF